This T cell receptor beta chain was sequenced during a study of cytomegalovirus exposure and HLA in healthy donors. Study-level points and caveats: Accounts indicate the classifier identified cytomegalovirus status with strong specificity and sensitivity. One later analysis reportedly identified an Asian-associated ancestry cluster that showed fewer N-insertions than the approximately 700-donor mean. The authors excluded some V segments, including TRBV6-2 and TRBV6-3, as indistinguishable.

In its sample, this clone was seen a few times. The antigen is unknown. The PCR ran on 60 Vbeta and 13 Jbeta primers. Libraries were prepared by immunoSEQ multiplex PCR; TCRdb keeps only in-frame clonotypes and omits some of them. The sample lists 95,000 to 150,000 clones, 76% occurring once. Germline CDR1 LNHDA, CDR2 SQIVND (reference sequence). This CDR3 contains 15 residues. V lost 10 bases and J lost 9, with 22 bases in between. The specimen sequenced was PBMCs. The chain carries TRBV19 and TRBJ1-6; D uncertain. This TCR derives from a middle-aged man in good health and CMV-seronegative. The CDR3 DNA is TGTGCCACCTTGTCCCACAGTAAAGAAGGTTCACCCCTCCACTTT. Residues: CATLSHSKEGSPLHF.